This T cell receptor beta chain appears in the sequencing data of a study of blood T cell repertoires in COVID-19. Looking at the study overall: Material from acute and convalescent COVID-19 was sourced from the United States, Italy and Spain.

CDR1 is LGHNA, CDR2 YSLEER, per germline. The CDR3 spans 16 amino acids, including both terminal residues. Per the original methods: Reference gene primer amplification yielded estimated nucleated cell counts. TCRdb's copy holds only in-frame clones and misses some; the assay was immunoSEQ multiplex PCR. Clone size and the V and J calls come from that table; the DNA yielded D and trimming. The sample yields fewer than 200,000 clones, about 87% seen once. About this clone itself: Because the CDR3's place on the DNA is in doubt, the DNA is left out and the CDR3 is given as listed by TCRdb.

The genes are TRBV4-3 and TRBJ1-4; no check of the table's D call, TRBD1, against the DNA was made. This receptor was obtained from a man between 35 and 55 years old with active or convalescent COVID-19. The material sequenced was peripheral blood. The CDR3 region is CASSQEWGTGTEKLFF.